This paragraph covers one TCR beta chain sequence. What it binds is not known. The source of the sample is a study of shared clonotypes between healthy human individuals. Naive CD8 cells lacked CD45RO, underwent positive selection for CCR7 and left out terminally differentiated effector memory CD45RA+ cells. Germline CDR1 reads SQVTM; CDR2 reads ANQGSEA. Between the trimmed V and J ends, which lost 3 bases and 5 bases, there was a span of 13 bases. There are 13 residues in the CDR3. This table comes from immunoSEQ multiplex PCR, and its TCRdb copy is limited to in-frame clones, with some not included. The repertoire has roughly 600,000 clones, roughly 98% of them found once; the top ten carry 0.3%. Overall study findings and caveats: Naive subsets generally had larger estimated richness than memory subsets. Collection of samples was limited to blood; tissue repertoires likely differ.

The rearrangement links TRBV29-1 to TRBJ1-1, with D unresolved. The sequencing input was naive CD8+ T cells sorted from blood. The TCR was taken from a man aged 25 to 45 in good health. The CDR3 DNA follows: TGCAGCGTTGATCTGGGGAGGGAGACTGAAGCTTTCTTT. Translated: CSVDLGRETEAFF.